The 28 T cell receptor beta chains presented below share a single source sample, sequenced in a study of early T cells in non-severe SARS-CoV-2 infection. MiXCR, applied by TCRdb to the 5' RACE reads, yields one record per CDR3 protein. The sample carries roughly 33,000 distinct CDR3 sequences, around 5.7% recorded once. Sequenced input: whole blood. The receptor set was obtained from an adult who was a healthcare worker with PCR-confirmed SARS-CoV-2 infection or an uninfected control (not recorded which).

This clonotype was seen many times. The gene calls are TRBV30 and TRBJ1-5; D is undetermined. Trimming removed 0 bases from V and 6 bases from J, with 6 bases in between. This CDR3 has 12 residues. Germline loops: CDR1 GTSNPN, CDR2 SVGIG (reference sequence). CDR3 residues: CAWSVGFQPQHF. CDR3 DNA: TGTGCCTGGAGTGTGGGTTTTCAGCCCCAGCATTTT. Filled out from reference TRBV30 and TRBJ1-5, the complete variable domain reads SQTIHQWPATLVQPVGSPLSLECTVEGTSNPNLYWYRQAAGRGLQLLFYSVGIGQISSEVPQNLSASRPQDRQFILSSKKLLLSDSGFYLCAWSVGFQPQHFGDGTRLSIL.

This clonotype was found many times. The chain uses TRBV20-1 and TRBJ1-5; possibly TRBD1 for D (6 bases). CDR3 size: 15 residues. The V gene lost 2 bases and the J gene lost 3 bases, with 14 bases spanning the gap. Germline V gene data show CDR1 as DFQATT and CDR2 as SNEGSKA (reference sequence). CDR3 in DNA: TGCAGTGCTAGAAACCCGACAGGCAACAATCAGCCCCAGCATTTT. Translating it yields CSARNPTGNNQPQHF.

This clonotype has ten or more counts. The CDR3 is CASSPHETSGSRGNIQYF. As DNA, the CDR3 is TGTGCCAGCAGCCCTCATGAGACTAGCGGGAGTAGGGGAAACATTCAGTACTTC. The chain links TRBV3-1 to TRBJ2-4, with 12 bases matching TRBD2. The J segment lost 6 bases and the V segment lost 4 bases, leaving 13 bases of the junction unmatched. The CDR3 spans 18 residues. Per germline, CDR1 LGHDT and CDR2 YNNKEL (reference sequence).

This clonotype occurred many times. This chain links TRBV12-3 or TRBV12-4 with TRBJ1-5, with D possibly matching TRBD1 (5 bases). V gave up 8 bases and J gave up 6 bases, with 14 bases separating them. This CDR3 contains 13 residues. The CDR3 loop reads CASRTQGAQPQHF. CDR3 bases: TGTGCCAGCCGAACTCAAGGGGCTCAGCCCCAGCATTTT.

This clonotype has ten or more counts. The chain combines TRBV10-3 with TRBJ2-6; no clear D gene. From germline, CDR1 is ENHRY and CDR2 SYGVKD. V was trimmed by 6 bases and J by 0 bases, leaving 12 bases between them. This CDR3 has 16 residues. CDR3 sequence reads: CAISPRQVSGANVLTF. CDR3 sequence (DNA): TGTGCCATCAGCCCCCGACAAGTCTCTGGGGCCAACGTCCTGACTTTC.

The V gene is TRBV29-1, the J gene TRBJ1-2; 8 bases agree with TRBD1. V gave up 4 bases and J gave up 6 bases; unmatched junction bases: 7. The CDR3 has 13 amino acids. Germline CDR1 is SQVTM and CDR2 is ANQGSEA. CDR3 bases: TGCAGCGTTGTTGGGCAGGGGGCGGATGGCTACACCTTC. It translates to CSVVGQGADGYTF.

At least ten counts were recorded for this clonotype. The genes are TRBV29-1 and TRBJ2-7; a possible D gene is TRBD2 (6 bases). The V gene's germline CDR1 is SQVTM and CDR2 ANQGSEA. Trimming shortened V by 7 bases and J by 3 bases, and 16 bases separated the two germline ends. The CDR3 has 13 residues. The CDR3 nucleotides read TGCAGCGCCAATAGCGGCGCCGTCTACGAGCAGTACTTC. Translating gives CSANSGAVYEQYF.

This clonotype has more than one count but fewer than ten. The V and J genes are TRBV7-2 and TRBJ2-1; D unclear. Between the trimmed V and J ends, which lost 1 base and 1 base, there was a span of 8 bases. The germline V gene encodes CDR1 SGHTA and CDR2 FQGNSA. The CDR3 contains 15 residues. The CDR3 DNA follows: TGTGCCAGCAGCTTAGTGGCGGAATCCTACAATGAGCAGTTCTTC. Its translation is CASSLVAESYNEQFF.

By sample share, this clonotype is medium-sized. This chain joins TRBV30 and TRBJ2-7; no reliable D call. V lost 4 bases and J lost 5, with 15 bases in between. Germline CDR1 is GTSNPN and CDR2 is SVGIG (reference sequence). The CDR3 loop spans 13 amino acids. The CDR3 DNA is TGTGCCTGGAACGCATTACATGGGGACGAGCAGTACTTC. As protein: CAWNALHGDEQYF.

The chain carries TRBV10-3 and TRBJ2-7; TRBD2 agrees at 13 bases. This CDR3 contains 19 residues. The V gene end was trimmed by 0 bases and the J gene end by 0 bases; junction bases not matched to a gene: 8. Looked up from germline, CDR1 is ENHRY and CDR2 is SYGVKD. The CDR3 loop reads CAISESLGLAGDNSYEQYV. The CDR3 DNA sequence: TGTGCCATCAGTGAGTCACTAGGACTAGCGGGAGATAACTCCTACGAGCAGTACGTC.

This clonotype was found many times. This rearrangement joins TRBV7-2 to TRBJ1-5; D perhaps matches TRBD1 (5 bases). The CDR3 totals 15 residues. Germline CDR1 and CDR2: SGHTA and FQGNSA. The V and J ends lost 7 bases and 3 bases respectively, with 16 bases between them. The CDR3 coding sequence is TGTGCCAGCACCTCCCAGGCAGGGACCAATCAGCCCCAGCATTTT. Translating it yields CASTSQAGTNQPQHF.

This rearrangement joins TRBV6-5 to TRBJ2-1, with TRBD2 matching 13 bases. V lost 5 bases and J lost 4; bases outside the gene matches: 14. This CDR3 has 19 amino acids. CDR1 MNHEY and CDR2 SVGAGI come from the germline V gene. The chain's CDR3 is CASSDTSGRGKRPYNEQFF. CDR3 DNA: TGTGCCAGCAGTGATACTAGCGGGAGGGGCAAACGCCCATACAATGAGCAGTTCTTC.

The sample holds many counts of this clonotype. The chain joins TRBV2 to TRBJ1-1; 7 bases are shared with TRBD1. In germline, CDR1 is SNHLY, CDR2 FYNNEI. This CDR3 is 17 amino acids long. Unmatched junction bases numbered 15, after V lost 6 bases and J lost 2 bases. The CDR3 DNA reads TGTGCCAGCAGGGGGGCCGCAGTCGGGACAGCAAACACTGAAGCTTTCTTT. This codes for CASRGAAVGTANTEAFF.

V and J are TRBV18 and TRBJ1-1, with unresolved D. The V gene's germline CDR1 is KGHSH and CDR2 LQKENI. The CDR3 has 15 residues. V gave up 2 bases and J gave up 2 bases, with 12 bases separating them. CDR3 sequence (DNA): TGTGCCAGCTCACCAATTAGTAGAGGTAACACTGAAGCTTTCTTT. Translation: CASSPISRGNTEAFF. Drawing the rest from reference TRBV18 and TRBJ1-1, the complete variable domain is NAGVMQNPRHLVRRRGQEARLRCSPMKGHSHVYWYRQLPEEGLKFMVYLQKENIIDESGMPKERFSAEFPKEGPSILRIQQVVRGDSAAYFCASSPISRGNTEAFFGQGTRLTVV.

In this sample, this clonotype turned up many times. The chain links TRBV13 to TRBJ2-1, with 9 bases that match TRBD1. The V gene end was trimmed by 6 bases and the J gene end by 7 bases; junction bases not matched to a gene: 10. Germline V lookup: CDR1 PRHDT, CDR2 FYEKMQ (reference sequence). The CDR3 has 15 residues. CDR3 DNA sequence: TGTGCCAGCAGGGCTAACAGGGGGCCAGTGAATGAGCAGTTCTTC. It encodes CASRANRGPVNEQFF.

About this clonotype: This may stem from a read error, because a much larger clone lies one nucleotide away. The J gene is TRBJ2-3, the V gene TRBV28; possibly TRBD2 for D (5 bases). The CDR3 is made up of 12 amino acids. V was clipped by 0 bases and J by 10 bases, with 8 bases between them. Germline CDR1 MDHEN, CDR2 SYDVKM. The CDR3 nucleotides read TGTGCCAGCAGTTTATGGCCCGGGGCGCAGTATTTT. Residues: CASSLWPGAQYF.

This clonotype was counted ten times or more. This sequence joins TRBV7-2 and TRBJ2-5, with TRBD1 as a possible D gene (5 bases). From germline, CDR1 is SGHTA and CDR2 FQGNSA. CDR3 size: 14 residues. V gave up 4 bases and J gave up 7 bases, with 16 bases separating them. Here the CDR3 DNA reads TGTGCCAGCAGCTCACAGACAGTGCAGCGGACCCAGTACTTC. Amino acids: CASSSQTVQRTQYF.

This clonotype was counted ten times or more. The chain links TRBV7-9 to TRBJ1-5; D gene uncertain. The CDR3 covers 12 residues. Per germline, CDR1 SEHNR and CDR2 FQNEAQ (reference sequence). The germline V and J ends were trimmed by 5 bases and 4 bases, with 6 bases remaining between them. The CDR3 here is CASSPSNQPQHF. The CDR3 DNA reads TGTGCCAGCAGCCCGTCTAATCAGCCCCAGCATTTT.

This clonotype was observed a handful of times. This chain links TRBV30 with TRBJ2-2; 10 bases are a match to TRBD1. CDR3 length equals 15 residues. V gave up 7 bases and J gave up 5 bases; unmatched junction bases: 10. Germline loops: CDR1 GTSNPN, CDR2 SVGIG (reference sequence). The CDR3 protein is CASQSGTGVTGELFF. For the CDR3, the DNA is TGTGCCTCGCAATCGGGGACAGGGGTGACCGGGGAGCTGTTTTTT. Complete variable domain (other parts from reference TRBV30 and TRBJ2-2): SQTIHQWPATLVQPVGSPLSLECTVEGTSNPNLYWYRQAAGRGLQLLFYSVGIGQISSEVPQNLSASRPQDRQFILSSKKLLLSDSGFYLCASQSGTGVTGELFFGEGSRLTVL.

This clonotype was picked up many times. The chain recombines TRBV6-1 with TRBJ2-3, with a possible D match to TRBD2 (6 bases). The CDR3 runs to 13 residues. CDR1 MNHNS and CDR2 SASEGT come from the germline V gene. Trimming took off 10 bases at V and 6 bases at J, with 17 bases between the two ends. In nucleotides, the CDR3 is TGTGCCAACGGCGGGACTTTCGGGGATACGCAGTATTTT. Protein sequence: CANGGTFGDTQYF.

Many counts were recorded for this clonotype. The chain employs TRBV18 and TRBJ1-6; 10 bases agree with TRBD1. CDR1 is KGHSH and CDR2 is LQKENI in the germline V gene. The CDR3 has 15 amino acids. The junction had 6 bases not matched to a gene; V was cut back by 6 bases and J by 7 bases. The DNA of the CDR3 is TGTGCCAGCTCGCCTGACAGGGGGCGGAATTCACCCCTCCACTTT. Translating it yields CASSPDRGRNSPLHF. The full variable domain, its missing parts supplied by reference TRBV18 and TRBJ1-6, is NAGVMQNPRHLVRRRGQEARLRCSPMKGHSHVYWYRQLPEEGLKFMVYLQKENIIDESGMPKERFSAEFPKEGPSILRIQQVVRGDSAAYFCASSPDRGRNSPLHFGNGTRLTVT.

This clonotype was detected only a few times. The genes are TRBV20-1 and TRBJ1-5; D gene uncertain. V gave up 6 bases and J gave up 5 bases, with 20 bases separating them. Germline loops: CDR1 DFQATT, CDR2 SNEGSKA (reference sequence). The CDR3 sequence is 15 residues long. This chain's CDR3 is CSAGGPGVGDQPQHF. Written as DNA, the CDR3 is TGCAGTGCCGGCGGACCTGGAGTTGGGGATCAGCCCCAGCATTTT.

This clonotype was recorded at least ten times. The rearrangement joins TRBV29-1 to TRBJ2-3; D perhaps matches TRBD1 (6 bases). The CDR3 spans 12 residues. Trimming left V 7 bases short and J 0 bases short, with 8 bases between. Germline CDR1 and CDR2: SQVTM and ANQGSEA. The CDR3 DNA reads TGCAGCGCCACAGGGAGCACAGATACGCAGTATTTT. Its translation: CSATGSTDTQYF.

This clonotype has a count of ten or more. The V gene is TRBV6-1, the J gene TRBJ2-1, with 11 bases identical to TRBD2. V shed 6 bases and J 3 bases; nucleotides not matched to a gene: 1. The CDR3 has 14 amino acids. Germline V gene data show CDR1 as MNHNS and CDR2 as SASEGT. The CDR3 bases are TGTGCCAGCAGGGGGACTAGCGGCTACAATGAGCAGTTCTTC. Protein sequence: CASRGTSGYNEQFF.

This clonotype has a count of ten or more. J is TRBJ1-2 and V is TRBV29-1, with 9 bases lining up with TRBD1. Germline V gives CDR1 SQVTM, CDR2 ANQGSEA. The CDR3 is 17 amino acids. Trimming at V came to 0 bases and at J to 4 bases, leaving 12 bases not matched to a gene. CDR3 region: CSVEEGMYRGLVYGYTF. The CDR3 DNA is TGCAGCGTTGAAGAGGGGATGTACAGGGGGCTAGTCTATGGCTACACCTTC.

This chain connects TRBV18 to TRBJ1-2; no definite D call. V lost 3 bases, J lost 3 bases, and 8 bases lay in between. Germline V gene sequence: CDR1 KGHSH, CDR2 LQKENI. The CDR3 sequence is 13 residues long. For the CDR3, the DNA is TGTGCCAGCTCACCTGGGGTGGACTATGGCTACACCTTC. This translates into CASSPGVDYGYTF. The variable domain in full, completed from reference TRBV18 and TRBJ1-2, reads NAGVMQNPRHLVRRRGQEARLRCSPMKGHSHVYWYRQLPEEGLKFMVYLQKENIIDESGMPKERFSAEFPKEGPSILRIQQVVRGDSAAYFCASSPGVDYGYTFGSGTRLTVV.

This clonotype was detected only a few times. The rearrangement joins TRBV9 to TRBJ2-3; D tentatively fits TRBD1 or TRBD2 (5 bases each). CDR1 and CDR2 (germline): SGDLS, YYNGEE. The CDR3 consists of 17 residues. V lost 4 bases, J lost 0 bases, and 18 bases lay in between. Here the CDR3 reads CASSPPLGLASTDTQYF. Here the CDR3 DNA reads TGTGCCAGCAGCCCCCCGTTGGGGCTAGCTAGCACAGATACGCAGTATTTT. The whole variable domain, remainder taken from reference TRBV9 and TRBJ2-3, is DSGVTQTPKHLITATGQRVTLRCSPRSGDLSVYWYQQSLDQGLQFLIQYYNGEERAKGNILERFSAQQFPDLHSELNLSSLELGDSALYFCASSPPLGLASTDTQYFGPGTRLTVL.

CDR3 DNA sequence: TGTGCCACCAGTGATTTGAAATCAGGAAACACCATATATTTT. Its translation: CATSDLKSGNTIYF. V and J are TRBV24-1 and TRBJ1-3; no reliable D call. Trimming left V 0 bases short and J 4 bases short, with 6 bases between. Germline V gene data show CDR1 as KGHDR and CDR2 as SFDVKD. This CDR3 has 14 amino acids.